In its sample, the clone carrying this T cell receptor (beta chain) was seen a few times. All patients were untreated before thyroid surgery. The sample belongs to a study of metastatic and nonmetastatic thyroid tumors. V was cut by 0 bases and J by 0 bases, with 9 bases left in between. The CDR3 contains 16 residues. Germline V gene data show CDR1 as MNHNY and CDR2 as SVGAGI (reference sequence). TCRdb re-clonotyped the PCR reads through MiXCR. The profile shows over 70,000 clones, roughly 18% of them singletons. This sequence joins TRBV6-6 and TRBJ1-5; no reliable D call. The sequenced sample consisted of blood. This TCR came from a female donor with papillary thyroid cancer or a benign thyroid nodule (not recorded which). Some clones in this sample may be carry-over from other donors' samples. The CDR3 spells CASSYSAGYSNQPQHF. The CDR3 coding sequence is TGTGCCAGCAGTTACTCGGCGGGTTATAGCAATCAGCCCCAGCATTTT.